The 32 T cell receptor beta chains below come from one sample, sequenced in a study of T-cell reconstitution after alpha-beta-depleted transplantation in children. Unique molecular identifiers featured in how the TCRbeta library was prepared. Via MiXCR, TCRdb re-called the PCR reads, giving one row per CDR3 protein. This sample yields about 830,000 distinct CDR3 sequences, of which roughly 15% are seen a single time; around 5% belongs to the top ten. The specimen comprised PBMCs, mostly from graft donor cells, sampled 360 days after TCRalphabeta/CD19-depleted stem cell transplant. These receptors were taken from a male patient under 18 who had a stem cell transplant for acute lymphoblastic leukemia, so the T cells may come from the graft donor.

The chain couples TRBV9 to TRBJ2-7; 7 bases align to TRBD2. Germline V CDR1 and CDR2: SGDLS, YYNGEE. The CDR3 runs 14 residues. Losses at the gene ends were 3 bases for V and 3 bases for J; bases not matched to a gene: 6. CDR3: CASSAMGGNYEQYF. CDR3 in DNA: TGTGCCAGCAGCGCCATGGGAGGGAACTACGAGCAGTACTTC.

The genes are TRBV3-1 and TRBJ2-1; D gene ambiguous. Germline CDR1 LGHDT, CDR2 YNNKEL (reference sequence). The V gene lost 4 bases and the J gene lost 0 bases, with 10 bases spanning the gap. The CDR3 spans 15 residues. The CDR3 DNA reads TGTGCCAGCAGCCCCGGACCCCGCTCCTACAATGAGCAGTTCTTC. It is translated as CASSPGPRSYNEQFF.

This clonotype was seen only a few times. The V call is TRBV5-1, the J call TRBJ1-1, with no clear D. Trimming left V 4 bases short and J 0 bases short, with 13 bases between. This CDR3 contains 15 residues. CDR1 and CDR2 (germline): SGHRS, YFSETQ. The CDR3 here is CASSPIVGMNTEAFF. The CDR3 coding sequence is TGCGCCAGCAGCCCCATTGTCGGGATGAACACTGAAGCTTTCTTT.

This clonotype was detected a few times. The CDR3 here is CASSYPSPADTQYF. The CDR3 DNA is TGTGCCAGCAGTTACCCCTCGCCGGCAGATACGCAGTATTTT. The V call is TRBV6-5, the J call TRBJ2-3; D call uncertain. Germline-derived CDR1 and CDR2 are MNHEY and SVGAGI. V was trimmed by 2 bases and J by 4 bases, leaving 10 bases between them. This CDR3 spans 14 amino acids.

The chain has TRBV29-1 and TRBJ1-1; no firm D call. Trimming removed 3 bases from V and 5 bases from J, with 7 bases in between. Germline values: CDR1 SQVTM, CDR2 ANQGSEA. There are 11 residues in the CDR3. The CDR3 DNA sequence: TGCAGCGTTGAGGTGGTTACTGAAGCTTTCTTT. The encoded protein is CSVEVVTEAFF.

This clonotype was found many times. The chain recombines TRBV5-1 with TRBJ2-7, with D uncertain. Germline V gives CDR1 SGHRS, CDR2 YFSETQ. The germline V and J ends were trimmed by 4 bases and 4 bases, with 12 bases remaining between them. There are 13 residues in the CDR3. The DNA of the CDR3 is TGCGCCAGCAGCCCAACGAATTCATACGAGCAGTACTTC. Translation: CASSPTNSYEQYF.

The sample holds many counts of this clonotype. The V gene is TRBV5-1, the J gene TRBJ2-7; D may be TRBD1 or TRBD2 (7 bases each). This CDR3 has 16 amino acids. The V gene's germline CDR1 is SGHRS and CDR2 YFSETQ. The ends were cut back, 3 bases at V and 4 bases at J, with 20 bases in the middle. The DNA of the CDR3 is TGCGCCAGCAGCTCGCTACAGGGGAACGGGAGGTACGAGCAGTACTTC. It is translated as CASSSLQGNGRYEQYF.

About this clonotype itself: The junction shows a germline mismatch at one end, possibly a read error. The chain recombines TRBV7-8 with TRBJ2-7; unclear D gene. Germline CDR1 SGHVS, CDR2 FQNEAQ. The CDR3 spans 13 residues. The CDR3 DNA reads TGTGCCAGCAAGTCGCGCCCTTCCTCCGAGCAGTACTTC. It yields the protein CASKSRPSSEQYF.

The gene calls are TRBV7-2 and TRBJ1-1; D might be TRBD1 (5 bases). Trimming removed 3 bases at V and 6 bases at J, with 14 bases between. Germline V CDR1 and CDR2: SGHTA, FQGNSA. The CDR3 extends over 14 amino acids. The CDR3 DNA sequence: TGTGCCAGCAGCTTTGAGACAGCCCCGGCTGAAGCTTTCTTT. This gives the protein CASSFETAPAEAFF. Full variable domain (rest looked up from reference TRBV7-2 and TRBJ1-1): GAGVSQSPSNKVTEKGKDVELRCDPISGHTALYWYRQSLGQGLEFLIYFQGNSAPDKSGLPSDRFSAERTGGSVSTLTIQRTQQEDSAVYLCASSFETAPAEAFFGQGTRLTVV.

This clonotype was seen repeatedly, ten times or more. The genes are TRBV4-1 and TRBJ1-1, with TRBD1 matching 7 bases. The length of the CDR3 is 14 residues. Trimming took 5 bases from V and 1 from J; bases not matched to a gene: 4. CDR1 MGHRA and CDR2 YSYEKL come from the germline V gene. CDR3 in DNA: TGCGCCAGCAGCGACAGGGCCACGAACACTGAAGCTTTCTTT. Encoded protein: CASSDRATNTEAFF.

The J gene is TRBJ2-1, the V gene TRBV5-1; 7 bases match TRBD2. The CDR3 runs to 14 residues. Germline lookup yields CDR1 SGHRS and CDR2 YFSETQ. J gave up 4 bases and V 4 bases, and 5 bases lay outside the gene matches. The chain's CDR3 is CASSNYGGYNEQFF. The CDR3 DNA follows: TGCGCCAGCAGCAACTACGGGGGGTACAATGAGCAGTTCTTC.

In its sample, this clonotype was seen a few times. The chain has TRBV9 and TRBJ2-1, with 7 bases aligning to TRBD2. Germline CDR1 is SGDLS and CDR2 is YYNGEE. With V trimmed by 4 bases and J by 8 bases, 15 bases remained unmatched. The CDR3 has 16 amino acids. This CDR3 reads CASSFRLGGGRDEQFF. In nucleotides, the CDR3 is TGTGCCAGCAGCTTTCGACTAGGCGGGGGACGGGATGAGCAGTTCTTC.

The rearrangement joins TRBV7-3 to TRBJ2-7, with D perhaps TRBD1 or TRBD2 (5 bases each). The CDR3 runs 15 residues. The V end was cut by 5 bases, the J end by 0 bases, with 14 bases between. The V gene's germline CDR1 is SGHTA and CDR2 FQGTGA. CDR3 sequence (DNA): TGTGCCAGCAGCCCCCGGGGACGGTACTCCTACGAGCAGTACTTC. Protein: CASSPRGRYSYEQYF. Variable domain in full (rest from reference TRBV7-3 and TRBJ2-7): GAGVSQTPSNKVTEKGKYVELRCDPISGHTALYWYRQSLGQGPEFLIYFQGTGAADDSGLPNDRFFAVRPEGSVSTLKIQRTERGDSAVYLCASSPRGRYSYEQYFGPGTRLTVT.

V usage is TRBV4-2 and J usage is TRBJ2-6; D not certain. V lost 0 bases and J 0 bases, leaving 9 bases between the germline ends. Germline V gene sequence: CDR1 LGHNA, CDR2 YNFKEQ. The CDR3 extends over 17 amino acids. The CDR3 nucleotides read TGTGCCAGCAGCCAAGATCTTACGCGCTCTGGGGCCAACGTCCTGACTTTC. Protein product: CASSQDLTRSGANVLTF.

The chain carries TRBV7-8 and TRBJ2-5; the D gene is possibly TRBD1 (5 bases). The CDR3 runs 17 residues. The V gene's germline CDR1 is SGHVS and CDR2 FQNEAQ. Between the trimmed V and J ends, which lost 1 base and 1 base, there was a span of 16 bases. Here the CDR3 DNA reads TGTGCCAGCAGCTTAGTACCGTGGCAGCAGGGCCAAGAGACCCAGTACTTC. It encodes CASSLVPWQQGQETQYF.

DNA for the CDR3: TGTGCCAGCTCACCGACGGGACTAGCGGGAGGTTGGGAGACCCAGTACTTC. This translates into CASSPTGLAGGWETQYF. The chain combines TRBV18 with TRBJ2-5; 15 bases agree with TRBD2. In germline, CDR1 is KGHSH, CDR2 LQKENI. The J segment lost 5 bases and the V segment lost 3 bases, leaving 7 bases of the junction unmatched. This CDR3 is 17 amino acids long.

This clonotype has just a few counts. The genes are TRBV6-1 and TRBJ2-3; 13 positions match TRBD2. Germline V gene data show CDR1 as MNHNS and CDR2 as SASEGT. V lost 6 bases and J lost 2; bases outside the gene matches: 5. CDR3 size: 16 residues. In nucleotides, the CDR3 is TGTGCCAGCAGAAGGACTAGCGGGAGTTTCACAGATACGCAGTATTTT. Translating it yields CASRRTSGSFTDTQYF.

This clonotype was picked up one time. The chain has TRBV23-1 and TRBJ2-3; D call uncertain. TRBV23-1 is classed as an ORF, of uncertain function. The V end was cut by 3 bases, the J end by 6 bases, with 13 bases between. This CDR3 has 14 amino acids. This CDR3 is CASSHPVRSDTQYF. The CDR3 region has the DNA TGCGCCAGCAGTCACCCAGTCCGCTCGGATACGCAGTATTTT.

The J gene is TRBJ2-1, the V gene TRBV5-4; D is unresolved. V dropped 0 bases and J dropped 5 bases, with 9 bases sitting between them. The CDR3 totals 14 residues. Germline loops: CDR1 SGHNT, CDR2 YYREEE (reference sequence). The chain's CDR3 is CASSLGVANNEQFF. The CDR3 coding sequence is TGTGCCAGCAGCTTGGGGGTAGCTAACAATGAGCAGTTCTTC.

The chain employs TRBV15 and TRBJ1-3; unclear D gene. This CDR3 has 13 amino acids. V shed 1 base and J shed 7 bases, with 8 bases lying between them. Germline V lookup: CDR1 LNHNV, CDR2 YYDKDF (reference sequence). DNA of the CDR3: TGTGCCACCAGCAGAGGTTCCGGGAACACCATATATTTT. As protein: CATSRGSGNTIYF.

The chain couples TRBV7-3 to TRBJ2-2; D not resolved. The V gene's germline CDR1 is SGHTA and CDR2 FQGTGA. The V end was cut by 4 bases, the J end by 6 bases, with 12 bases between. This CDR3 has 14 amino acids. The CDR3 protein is CASSSLAWAGELFF. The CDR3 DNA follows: TGTGCCAGCAGCTCTCTTGCTTGGGCCGGGGAGCTGTTTTTT. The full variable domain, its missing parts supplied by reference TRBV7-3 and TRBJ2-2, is GAGVSQTPSNKVTEKGKYVELRCDPISGHTALYWYRQSLGQGPEFLIYFQGTGAADDSGLPNDRFFAVRPEGSVSTLKIQRTERGDSAVYLCASSSLAWAGELFFGEGSRLTVL.

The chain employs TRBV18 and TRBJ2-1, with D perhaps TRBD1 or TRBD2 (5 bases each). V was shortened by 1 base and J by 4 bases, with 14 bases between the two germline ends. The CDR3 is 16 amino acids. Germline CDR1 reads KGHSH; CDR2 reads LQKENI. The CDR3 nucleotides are TGTGCCAGCTCACCACGGGCCCGAGGGGTATACAATGAGCAGTTCTTC. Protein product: CASSPRARGVYNEQFF.

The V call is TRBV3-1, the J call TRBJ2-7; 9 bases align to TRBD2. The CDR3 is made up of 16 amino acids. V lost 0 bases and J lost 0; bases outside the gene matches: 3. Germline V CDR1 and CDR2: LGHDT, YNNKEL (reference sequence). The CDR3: CASSQEAGGLSYEQYF. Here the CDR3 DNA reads TGTGCCAGCAGCCAAGAGGCGGGAGGGCTCTCCTACGAGCAGTACTTC.

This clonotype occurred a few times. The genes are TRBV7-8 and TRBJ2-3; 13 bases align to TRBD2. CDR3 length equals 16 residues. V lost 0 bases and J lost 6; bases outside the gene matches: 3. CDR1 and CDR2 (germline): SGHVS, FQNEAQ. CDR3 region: CASSLAPTSGRDTQYF. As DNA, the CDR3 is TGTGCCAGCAGCTTAGCCCCGACTAGCGGGAGGGATACGCAGTATTTT. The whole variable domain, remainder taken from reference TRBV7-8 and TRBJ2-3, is GAGVSQSPRYKVAKRGQDVALRCDPISGHVSLFWYQQALGQGPEFLTYFQNEAQLDKSGLPSDRFFAERPEGSVSTLKIQRTQQEDSAVYLCASSLAPTSGRDTQYFGPGTRLTVL.

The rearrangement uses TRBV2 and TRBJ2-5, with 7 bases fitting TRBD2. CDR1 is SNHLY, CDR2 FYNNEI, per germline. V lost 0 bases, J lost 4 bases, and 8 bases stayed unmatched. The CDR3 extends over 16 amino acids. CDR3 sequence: CASSEALLAGVETQYF. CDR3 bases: TGTGCCAGCAGTGAAGCGCTTCTGGCGGGAGTAGAGACCCAGTACTTC.

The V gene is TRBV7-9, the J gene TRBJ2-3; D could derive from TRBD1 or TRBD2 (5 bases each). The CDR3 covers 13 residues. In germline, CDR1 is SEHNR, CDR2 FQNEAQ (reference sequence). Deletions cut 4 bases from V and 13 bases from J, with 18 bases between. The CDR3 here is CASSSGTAWGEYF. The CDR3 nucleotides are TGTGCCAGCAGCTCTGGGACGGCCTGGGGAGAGTATTTT.

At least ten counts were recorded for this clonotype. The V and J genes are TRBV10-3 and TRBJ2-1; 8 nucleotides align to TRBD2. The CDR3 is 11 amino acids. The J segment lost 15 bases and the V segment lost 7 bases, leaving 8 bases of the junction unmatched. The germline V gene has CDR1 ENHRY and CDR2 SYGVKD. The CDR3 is CAIMTTSARFF. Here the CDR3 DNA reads TGTGCCATCATGACGACTAGCGCACGGTTCTTC.

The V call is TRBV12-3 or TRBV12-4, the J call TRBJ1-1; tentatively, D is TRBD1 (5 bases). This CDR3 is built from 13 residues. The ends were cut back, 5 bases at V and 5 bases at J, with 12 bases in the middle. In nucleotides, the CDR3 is TGTGCCAGCAGTAGGATGAAGGGGACTGAAGCTTTCTTT. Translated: CASSRMKGTEAFF.

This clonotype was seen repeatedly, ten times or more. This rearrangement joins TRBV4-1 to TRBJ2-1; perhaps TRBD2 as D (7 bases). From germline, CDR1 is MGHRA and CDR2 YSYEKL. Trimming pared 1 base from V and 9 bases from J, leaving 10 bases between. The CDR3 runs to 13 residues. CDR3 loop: CASSQVGGGEQFF. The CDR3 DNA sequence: TGCGCCAGCAGCCAAGTAGGGGGGGGTGAGCAGTTCTTC.

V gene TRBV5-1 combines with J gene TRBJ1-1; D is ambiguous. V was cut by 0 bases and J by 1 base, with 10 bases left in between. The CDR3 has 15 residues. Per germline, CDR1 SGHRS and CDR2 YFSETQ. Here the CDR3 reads CASSLGVGENTEAFF. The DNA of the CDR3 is TGCGCCAGCAGCTTGGGGGTCGGAGAGAACACTGAAGCTTTCTTT.

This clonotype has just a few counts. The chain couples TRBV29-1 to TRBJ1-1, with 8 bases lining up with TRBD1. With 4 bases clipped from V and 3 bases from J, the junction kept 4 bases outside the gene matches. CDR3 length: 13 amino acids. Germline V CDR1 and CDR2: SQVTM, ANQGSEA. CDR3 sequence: CSVGTGLDTEAFF. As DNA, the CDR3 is TGCAGCGTTGGGACAGGGTTAGACACTGAAGCTTTCTTT.

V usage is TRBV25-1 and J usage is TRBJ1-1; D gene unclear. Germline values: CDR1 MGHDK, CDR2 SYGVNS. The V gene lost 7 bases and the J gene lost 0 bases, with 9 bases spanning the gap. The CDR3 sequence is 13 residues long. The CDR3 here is CASKRQLNTEAFF. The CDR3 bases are TGTGCCAGCAAAAGGCAGCTGAACACTGAAGCTTTCTTT. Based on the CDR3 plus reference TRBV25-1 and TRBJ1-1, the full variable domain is EADIYQTPRYLVIGTGKKITLECSQTMGHDKMYWYQQDPGMELHLIHYSYGVNSTEKGDLSSESTVSRIRTEHFPLTLESARPSHTSQYLCASKRQLNTEAFFGQGTRLTVV.